This is a list of T cell receptor beta chains from one sample in a study of T cells in Graves' hyperthyroidism and ophthalmopathy. In TCRdb, the multiplex PCR reads were re-called with MiXCR into one record per CDR3 protein. The table has a few hundred thousand distinct CDR3 sequences, 15% to 18% seen once. Sample: blood. The receptor set was obtained from a woman under 30 with Graves' hyperthyroidism that later progressed to Graves' ophthalmopathy. Both conserved end residues are part of each CDR3. The D gene is left open where the match is weak. Expanded clones get a size class; other rows say once, few or many, or leave the size out.

v_gene,j_gene,d_gene,len,abundance,CDR3nt,CDR3aa
TRBV11-2,TRBJ2-5,-,12,many,TGTGCCAGCAGCCAGAACCAAGAGACCCAGTACTTC,CASSQNQETQYF
TRBV6-2/TRBV6-3,TRBJ2-7,TRBD2,15,many,TGTGCCAGCCGCGTAGCGGGAGGGTTAAGGTACGAGCAGTACTTC,CASRVAGGLRYEQYF
TRBV20-1,TRBJ2-1,-,13,many,TGCAGTGCTAGGAGGCAGCCCACTCTCGAGCAGTTCTTC,CSARRQPTLEQFF
TRBV2,TRBJ2-5,TRBD2,18,many,TGTGCCAGCAGTGAAGCGGCTAGCGGGAGCCTAAGGGGCGAGACCCAGTACTTC,CASSEAASGSLRGETQYF
TRBV7-3,TRBJ2-1,-,15,many,TGTGCCAGCAGCTTAGGGCAGGGGGGCCACAATGAGCAGTTCTTC,CASSLGQGGHNEQFF
TRBV6-1,TRBJ2-3,-,16,-,TGTGCCAGCAGTGAAGGAAGCGGAGGGGGGACAGATACGCAGTATTTT,CASSEGSGGGTDTQYF
TRBV20-1,TRBJ2-1,TRBD2,15,many,TGCAGTGCTAGGGGGGAAAGCGGGAGCTACAATGAGCAGTTCTTC,CSARGESGSYNEQFF
TRBV7-2,TRBJ2-7,TRBD1,16,-,TGTGCCAGCAGCTCGCCGGGACAGGGGGTCCCTTACGAGCAGTACTTC,CASSSPGQGVPYEQYF
TRBV5-6,TRBJ2-1,-,17,-,TGTGCCAGCAGCTCTGGGTCCACAGGGATCTCCTACAATGAGCAGTTCTTC,CASSSGSTGISYNEQFF
TRBV11-3,TRBJ2-1,-,15,-,TGTGCCAGCAGCTTAGTCGCGGGGACCTACAATGAGCAGTTCTTC,CASSLVAGTYNEQFF
TRBV14,TRBJ2-1,-,17,-,TGTGCCAGCAGCCAAGATCGTCTAGCGAGCTCCTACAATGAGCAGTTCTTC,CASSQDRLASSYNEQFF
TRBV13,TRBJ2-5,TRBD2,16,many,TGTGCCAGCAGCTTAGGAGGACTAGCGGGACAAGAGACCCAGTACTTC,CASSLGGLAGQETQYF
TRBV20-1,TRBJ2-7,-,16,few,TGCAGTGCTAGAGAAGAGCCCGGGGCCATCCCCAAAGAGCAGTACTTC,CSAREEPGAIPKEQYF
TRBV9,TRBJ1-2,-,15,few,TGTGCCAGCAGCGTAGAGATAGGGGGGAACTATGGCTACACCTTC,CASSVEIGGNYGYTF
TRBV12-3/TRBV12-4,TRBJ2-1,-,17,many,TGTGCCAGCAGTTTCGGTATTACGGGAAGCGCCTACAATGAGCAGTTCTTC,CASSFGITGSAYNEQFF
TRBV20-1,TRBJ2-3,TRBD2,15,many,TGCAGTGCTAGAATCAGCGGGAGAGGCACAGATACGCAGTATTTT,CSARISGRGTDTQYF
TRBV11-2,TRBJ2-3,-,19,few,TGTGCCAGCAGCTTAGATCAGGGGCTAGGACCTAGGGATCCAGATACGCAGTATTTT,CASSLDQGLGPRDPDTQYF
TRBV6-1,TRBJ2-3,TRBD2,18,-,TGTGCCAGCAGGATTGCCTTATGGACTAGCGGAAGCACAGATACGCAGTATTTT,CASRIALWTSGSTDTQYF
TRBV28,TRBJ2-7,-,13,many,TGTGCCAGCAGTGGAGGCGGGATGAAAGAGCAGTACTTC,CASSGGGMKEQYF
TRBV11-2,TRBJ1-2,-,13,many,TGTGCCAGCAGCAGGGGATGGCCATATGGCTACACCTTC,CASSRGWPYGYTF
TRBV6-5,TRBJ1-1,-,15,many,TGTGCCAGCAGTTACTCTCCACAGGCGGGGACTGAAGCTTTCTTT,CASSYSPQAGTEAFF
TRBV2,TRBJ2-7,-,16,many,TGTGCCAGCAGTGAAGCGCTTCTTGGGAGCTCCTACGAGCAGTACTTC,CASSEALLGSSYEQYF
TRBV6-9,TRBJ2-1,TRBD2,16,-,TGTGCCAGCAGTTGGACCCTAGCGGGAGCCTACAATGAGCAGTTCTTC,CASSWTLAGAYNEQFF
TRBV7-2,TRBJ2-5,-,18,few,TGTGCCAGCAGCTTAATCGGGGAGGTCGTTTATAGGGAAGGGGTCCAGTACTTC,CASSLIGEVVYREGVQYF
TRBV12-3/TRBV12-4,TRBJ2-4,-,13,few,TGTGCCAGCACGACTATGTCCCGGGACATTCAGTACTTC,CASTTMSRDIQYF